One and the same sample provided the 23 T cell receptor beta chains below, sequenced in a study of identical twins. From the 5' RACE reads, TCRdb called clonotypes with MiXCR, one entry per CDR3 protein. The repertoire holds about 190,000 distinct CDR3 sequences, with 15% as singletons. These data were also filed under a second study, of T cells expressing NK-cell markers.

Material for sequencing was CD8+ T cells sorted from blood. The receptors were gathered from a woman in her late teens or twenties in good health.

The chain uses TRBV14 and TRBJ2-7; D unresolved. This CDR3 has 11 amino acids. Per germline, CDR1 SGHDN and CDR2 FVKESK. Trimming took 1 base from V and 6 from J, leaving 4 bases between them. CDR3 nucleotides: TGTGCCAGCAGCCAAGTACTCGAGCAGTACTTC. Translation: CASSQVLEQYF.

This clonotype was recorded a few times. The CDR3 nucleotides are TGTGCCACCAGCAGAGATACAGGGCCTGATGGCTACACCTTC. Its protein is CATSRDTGPDGYTF. This chain links TRBV15 with TRBJ1-2; the D gene is possibly TRBD1 (6 bases). The CDR3 covers 14 residues. Trimming cost V 0 bases and J 6 bases, with 11 bases left between them. Germline V gene data show CDR1 as LNHNV and CDR2 as YYDKDF (reference sequence).

The chain couples TRBV12-3 or TRBV12-4 to TRBJ2-2; perhaps TRBD1 as D (5 bases). The germline V and J ends were trimmed by 5 bases and 5 bases, with 12 bases remaining between them. This CDR3 is built from 14 residues. CDR3 DNA: TGTGCCAGCAGTATATCACCAGGGACCGGGGAGCTGTTTTTT. It encodes CASSISPGTGELFF.

This clonotype was counted only a few times. The V gene is TRBV6-5, the J gene TRBJ1-2; D is ambiguous. The CDR3 consists of 14 residues. The V gene's germline CDR1 is MNHEY and CDR2 SVGAGI. Trimming stripped 0 bases from V and 7 bases from J, with 12 bases between. The CDR3 reads CASSYSITAFGYTF. The CDR3 region has the DNA TGTGCCAGCAGTTACTCGATAACGGCGTTTGGCTACACCTTC.

V gene TRBV7-6 combines with J gene TRBJ2-7; D gene ambiguous. This CDR3 has 14 residues. Trimming left V 4 bases short and J 3 bases short, with 13 bases between. From germline, CDR1 is SGHVS and CDR2 FNYEAQ. The chain's CDR3 is CASSSSGIDYEQYF. The DNA of the CDR3 is TGTGCCAGCAGCTCATCTGGGATCGACTACGAGCAGTACTTC.

The sample holds a few counts of this clonotype. V gene TRBV9 combines with J gene TRBJ2-5; D is possibly TRBD1 (5 bases). V was trimmed by 4 bases and J by 5 bases, leaving 15 bases between them. Germline-derived CDR1 and CDR2 are SGDLS and YYNGEE. CDR3 length equals 14 residues. CDR3 sequence reads: CASSPDSDWETQYF. CDR3 coding DNA: TGTGCCAGCAGCCCCGACAGTGACTGGGAGACCCAGTACTTC.

This clonotype was counted at least ten times. A single base separates this from a much larger clone, so it may be a read error. This chain links TRBV11-2 with TRBJ1-1; a possible D gene is TRBD1 (6 bases). Germline CDR1 is SGHAT and CDR2 is FQNNGV. The CDR3 runs 14 residues. Trimming took 6 bases from V and 1 from J, leaving 12 bases between them. Here the CDR3 reads CASSSTGSNTEAFF. The CDR3 DNA sequence: TGTGCCAGCAGTTCGACAGGATCGAACACTGAAGCTTTCTTT.

This clonotype was recorded a few times. V is TRBV9 and J is TRBJ1-4; perhaps TRBD1 as D (6 bases). Trimming removed 3 bases at V and 7 bases at J, with 10 bases between. The CDR3 covers 13 residues. The germline V gene has CDR1 SGDLS and CDR2 YYNGEE. In DNA form, the CDR3 reads TGTGCCAGCAGCGGACAGGTTACTGAAAAACTGTTTTTT. Its translation is CASSGQVTEKLFF. Complete variable domain (other parts from reference TRBV9 and TRBJ1-4): DSGVTQTPKHLITATGQRVTLRCSPRSGDLSVYWYQQSLDQGLQFLIQYYNGEERAKGNILERFSAQQFPDLHSELNLSSLELGDSALYFCASSGQVTEKLFFGSGTQLSVL.

This clonotype was picked up a small number of times. The rearrangement links TRBV29-1 to TRBJ2-7, with 7 positions matching TRBD2. The CDR3 covers 16 residues. The trim removed 2 bases at V and 2 bases at J, leaving 12 bases unmatched. CDR1 is SQVTM, CDR2 ANQGSEA, per germline. The CDR3: CSVELGGGVKTYEQYF. The DNA of the CDR3 is TGCAGCGTTGAATTGGGTGGGGGGGTGAAGACCTACGAGCAGTACTTC.

The chain links TRBV7-9 to TRBJ2-5; weak D call: TRBD1 (6 bases). V lost 3 bases, J lost 2 bases, and 16 bases lay in between. The CDR3 spans 16 residues. Germline assignment: CDR1 SEHNR and CDR2 FQNEAQ (reference sequence). CDR3 sequence reads: CASSFRDNDKQETQYF. The CDR3 coding sequence is TGTGCCAGCAGCTTCCGGGACAACGACAAACAAGAGACCCAGTACTTC.

V and J are TRBV27 and TRBJ2-1; 8 nucleotides agree with TRBD2. The ends lost 7 bases at V and 4 bases at J; junction bases unmatched: 3. The CDR3 length is 13 residues. The germline gives CDR1 MNHEY, CDR2 SMNVEV (reference sequence). CDR3: CASKERGYNEQFF. The CDR3 DNA is TGTGCCAGCAAGGAGCGGGGGTACAATGAGCAGTTCTTC.

The chain recombines TRBV20-1 with TRBJ2-3, with TRBD1 identical over 8 bases. From germline, CDR1 is DFQATT and CDR2 SNEGSKA (reference sequence). Germline trimming cut 7 bases from V and 8 bases from J; bases unmatched to any gene: 17. This CDR3 contains 15 residues. DNA for the CDR3: TGCAGTGTTCAGAATGGGGACAGGCCCTCTTCTACGCAGTATTTT. This sequence encodes CSVQNGDRPSSTQYF.

This rearrangement joins TRBV20-1 to TRBJ2-1, with D possibly matching TRBD2 (5 bases). Germline loops: CDR1 DFQATT, CDR2 SNEGSKA (reference sequence). The CDR3 is 12 amino acids. Deletions cut 1 base from V and 7 bases from J, with 8 bases between. Written as DNA, the CDR3 is TGCAGTGCTAGAGCCCGGGATAATGAGCAGTTCTTC. Translating it yields CSARARDNEQFF.

The chain uses TRBV11-2 and TRBJ2-1; 9 bases line up with TRBD1. Germline CDR1 and CDR2: SGHAT and FQNNGV. V lost 0 bases, J lost 8 bases, and 5 bases stayed unmatched. The CDR3 runs 15 residues. DNA of the CDR3: TGTGCCAGCAGCTTAGAGGACAGGGGTACCGATGAGCAGTTCTTC. Translation gives CASSLEDRGTDEQFF.

This clonotype has only a few counts. The CDR3 DNA is TGCAGCGGAAAGGACCTACGGGAGACCCAGTACTTC. This gives the protein CSGKDLRETQYF. The V and J genes are TRBV29-1 and TRBJ2-5, with no clear D. Per germline, CDR1 SQVTM and CDR2 ANQGSEA. The length of the CDR3 is 12 residues. Trimming pared 7 bases from V and 5 bases from J, leaving 14 bases between. Combining the CDR3 with reference TRBV29-1 and TRBJ2-5 gives the whole variable domain SAVISQKPSRDICQRGTSLTIQCQVDSQVTMMFWYRQQPGQSLTLIATANQGSEATYESGFVIDKFPISRPNLTFSTLTVSNMSPEDSSIYLCSGKDLRETQYFGPGTRLLVL.

This clonotype occurred a few times. The rearrangement uses TRBV20-1 and TRBJ1-1; a possible D gene is TRBD1 (5 bases). V gave up 0 bases and J gave up 6 bases, with 14 bases separating them. This CDR3 region has 14 residues. Germline values: CDR1 DFQATT, CDR2 SNEGSKA (reference sequence). In DNA form, the CDR3 reads TGCAGTGCTAGAGATGGGGGAATAAAGCCTGAAGCTTTCTTT. Protein product: CSARDGGIKPEAFF.

This chain links TRBV7-9 with TRBJ2-5; the D is unclear. The V and J ends lost 4 bases and 4 bases respectively, with 7 bases between them. This CDR3 spans 12 amino acids. Per germline, CDR1 SEHNR and CDR2 FQNEAQ (reference sequence). This CDR3 is CASSSRSETQYF. CDR3 sequence (DNA): TGTGCCAGCAGCTCAAGGTCAGAGACCCAGTACTTC. Drawing the rest from reference TRBV7-9 and TRBJ2-5, the complete variable domain is DTGVSQNPRHKITKRGQNVTFRCDPISEHNRLYWYRQTLGQGPEFLTYFQNEAQLEKSRLLSDRFSAERPKGSFSTLEIQRTEQGDSAMYLCASSSRSETQYFGPGTRLLVL.

This clonotype has at least ten counts. The chain combines TRBV12-3 or TRBV12-4 with TRBJ1-2; the D is unclear. Trimming took 8 bases from V and 9 from J, leaving 16 bases between them. The CDR3 runs 12 residues. DNA for the CDR3: TGTGCCAGCTGGGATATCGATAGGAGCTACACCTTC. Its protein product is CASWDIDRSYTF.

This clonotype has a handful of counts. DNA for the CDR3: TGTGCCAGCAGTTTAGGGCTTTGGGAAAAACTGTTTTTT. Amino acid sequence: CASSLGLWEKLFF. V gene TRBV12-3 or TRBV12-4 combines with J gene TRBJ1-4; D call uncertain. The CDR3 length is 13 residues. The V end was cut by 1 base, the J end by 8 bases, with 8 bases between.

This clonotype showed up just a few times. The rearrangement joins TRBV15 to TRBJ2-1, with D tentatively TRBD2 (6 bases). CDR1 LNHNV and CDR2 YYDKDF come from the germline V gene (reference sequence). The CDR3 consists of 15 residues. The V end lost 0 bases, the J end lost 5 bases, and 11 bases lay between the germline ends. CDR3 amino acids: CATSREVAEDNEQFF. The CDR3 DNA follows: TGTGCCACCAGCAGAGAGGTAGCGGAGGACAATGAGCAGTTCTTC.

The chain carries TRBV5-5 and TRBJ2-1; unclear D gene. The CDR3 length is 14 residues. The germline CDR1 and CDR2 sequences are SGHKS and YYEKEE (reference sequence). V dropped 1 base and J dropped 3 bases, with 8 bases sitting between them. In DNA, the CDR3 is TGTGCCAGCAGCTTGTTTACAGTCTACAATGAGCAGTTCTTC. Amino acid sequence: CASSLFTVYNEQFF.

The chain couples TRBV7-2 to TRBJ2-1; D remains unclear. The V gene lost 1 base and the J gene lost 0 bases, with 10 bases spanning the gap. This CDR3 has 16 amino acids. Per germline, CDR1 SGHTA and CDR2 FQGNSA. This chain's CDR3 is CASSLDPVSSYNEQFF. As DNA, the CDR3 is TGTGCCAGCAGCTTAGACCCCGTTAGCTCCTACAATGAGCAGTTCTTC.

This sequence joins TRBV24-1 and TRBJ2-2; TRBD2 matches at 8 bases. CDR1 and CDR2 from the germline V gene are KGHDR and SFDVKD. The CDR3 loop spans 19 amino acids. Trimming at V came to 5 bases and at J to 1 base, leaving 14 bases not matched to a gene. CDR3 bases: TGTGCCACCAGTGCGGGGATAACTCCGGGACTAGAGAACACCGGGGAGCTGTTTTTT. Translation gives CATSAGITPGLENTGELFF.